This T cell receptor (beta chain) was observed in a study of blood T cell repertoires in COVID-19 (dated by TCRdb to the early 2020s). General notes on the study: Samples covering the acute and convalescent phases of COVID-19 were provided by collaborators in the United States, Italy and Spain. The samples were drawn from two sources: the first 160 participants of the ongoing ImmuneRACE study, and fewer than 1,500 subjects contributed by 6 global collaborators. A freely available public database, intended as a resource for researchers studying the immune response to SARS-CoV-2, is where the repertoires were released. Where available, HLA class I and class II types were taken from metadata supplied by the sample provider and were not determined by assay-based typing. The prospective study material was composed of cDNA or gDNA derived from T cells, B-cell-depleted T cells, or PBMCs. Sample metadata almost always included a de-identified subject ID, COVID-19 status, age in years and sex. Subjects who had been exposed to COVID-19, were actively infected with it, or had recovered from it provided the deeply sampled blood TCRbeta repertoires that made up the dataset.

Comment on this clone: What this receptor recognizes is not known. No clone much larger than this one lies a single base away; base qualities are absent.

V loses 5 bases of germline sequence and J loses 4 bases, and the interval between the two ends is 17 bases. Including the terminal cysteine and phenylalanine, the CDR3 comprises 15 residues. Only the CDR3 DNA is retained, 45 bases long and in frame from the first base. CDR1 MNHNY and CDR2 SVGAGI are derived from the germline V gene (reference sequence). The collaborating institutions used their own protocols to collect whole blood in K2EDTA tubes. For TCRbeta analysis, collaborator samples were shipped as frozen whole blood, as isolated PBMCs, or as DNA extracted from either sample type. Beyond this particular receptor, the publication reports: The quantity of clinical and demographic metadata differed by source and by participant and was supplied without curation.

TCRbeta CDR3 regions were amplified from genomic DNA by means of the immunoSEQ Assay, a bias-controlled multiplex PCR. The original pipeline was this. The number of nucleated cells in each sample was estimated from the amplification of reference gene primers within the assay. To quantify the absolute abundance of each unique TCRbeta CDR3 rearrangement, sequence reads were collapsed and filtered. Productive Simpson clonality was computed per sample as the square root of Simpson's diversity index over productive rearrangements. TCRdb's version of the immuneACCESS table is confined to in-frame rearrangements and falls short of the full clone set. An unresolved V gene accounts for under half of the shortfall where checked; the remainder is of unknown origin. V and J calls and clone size come straight from that table; D and trimming were deduced from the DNA. For this sample the table gives 100,000 or so clones, of which approximately 80% were detected only once. 8% to 9.5% of the sample lies in the top ten.

The TCR comes from a woman aged 70-85 years with acute or convalescent COVID-19. The rearranged segments are TRBV6-6 and TRBJ1-1; the D segment cannot be called with confidence. Material: peripheral blood. The CDR3 reads CASSNPLQIVTEAFF. The nucleotides read TGTGCCAGCAGTAACCCTTTACAGATAGTCACTGAAGCTTTCTTT.